This is a list of T cell receptor beta chains from one sample in a study of T-cell reconstitution after alpha-beta-depleted transplantation in children. TCRdb used MiXCR to reprocess the PCR reads, holding one entry per CDR3 protein. The data hold hundreds of thousands of distinct CDR3 sequences, with about 16% observed a single time. The starting material was PBMCs, mostly from graft donor cells, obtained 360 days after TCRalphabeta/CD19-depleted stem cell transplant. The source is a male patient aged 2 to 10 who had a stem cell transplant for acute lymphoblastic leukemia, so the T cells may come from the graft donor. Both conserved end residues are part of each CDR3.

V gene	J gene	CDR3 protein
TRBV4-1	TRBJ2-2	CASRQGGGTGELFF
TRBV25-1	TRBJ2-3	CASSEFRGGSTDTQYF
TRBV10-3	TRBJ2-7	CAISEPGLAGERQYF
TRBV2	TRBJ2-5	CASLAGGWETQCF
TRBV5-1	TRBJ2-3	CASSLGVQRTDTQYF
TRBV29-1	TRBJ2-6	CSVGASGANVLTF
TRBV7-9	TRBJ2-1	CASSDMRRENYNEQFF
TRBV9	TRBJ1-1	CASSVGSANTEAFF
TRBV4-3	TRBJ2-7	CASSQDGSTSYEQYF
TRBV12-3/TRBV12-4	TRBJ2-5	CASCRTGGETQYF
TRBV12-3/TRBV12-4	TRBJ2-3	CASSLPPGGPDTQYF
TRBV4-3	TRBJ2-7	CASSQGSFGSYEQYF
TRBV10-3	TRBJ2-3	CAISRGDRGQRADTQYF
TRBV4-2	TRBJ2-2	CASSQEYSSGSGELFF
TRBV6-1	TRBJ2-7	CASTLSRGSEGEQYF
TRBV28	TRBJ2-1	CASTLSGRANNEQFF
TRBV20-1	TRBJ2-1	CSARARTSGSLNEQFF
TRBV12-3/TRBV12-4	TRBJ1-1	CASRARTEIHTEAFF
TRBV5-1	TRBJ1-1	CASSLEVWGTEAFF
TRBV9	TRBJ2-5	CASSVGPLQFQETQYF
TRBV12-3/TRBV12-4	TRBJ2-7	CASRFPPGQGHEQYF
TRBV5-1	TRBJ1-1	CASSPDPNTEAFF
TRBV5-6	TRBJ2-1	CASSLEVRPSYNEQFF
TRBV5-1	TRBJ1-4	CASSLGGADGEKLFF